A single sample gave rise to the 30 T cell receptor beta chains below, sequenced in a study of CD8+ T cells in alopecia areata. The treatment is: oral pan-JAK inhibitor, 5-10 mg twice daily. RNA was extracted and reverse transcribed into cDNA as the sequencing template. Sequencing was performed with immunoSEQ multiplex PCR; in TCRdb, only in-frame clones are kept and a portion is missing. The table has some 150,000 clones, approximately 90% seen once. The sequencing used CD8+ T cells sorted from blood, collected at week 4, from a patient treated with tofacitinib. All receptors derive from a human donor with alopecia areata.

The chain carries TRBV5-1 and TRBJ2-1, with 7 positions matching TRBD2. In germline, CDR1 is SGHRS, CDR2 YFSETQ. The ends lost 4 bases at V and 3 bases at J; junction bases unmatched: 10. This CDR3 comprises 16 residues. CDR3 DNA: TGCGCCAGCAGCCTATCCCCCGGGACTATCTACAATGAGCAGTTCTTC. Residues: CASSLSPGTIYNEQFF. Filled out from reference TRBV5-1 and TRBJ2-1, the complete variable domain reads KAGVTQTPRYLIKTRGQQVTLSCSPISGHRSVSWYQQTPGQGLQFLFEYFSETQRNKGNFPGRFSGRQFSNSRSEMNVSTLELGDSALYLCASSLSPGTIYNEQFFGPGTRLTVL.

The CDR3: CASGDGQYF. The DNA of the CDR3 is TGTGCCTCCGGCGACGGGCAGTACTTC. The chain has TRBV7-9 and TRBJ2-7; D is undetermined. The CDR3 loop spans 9 amino acids. Germline CDR1 reads SEHNR; CDR2 reads FQNEAQ (reference sequence). Trimming removed 11 bases at V and 9 bases at J, with 11 bases between.

This clone was observed once. V usage is TRBV4-1 and J usage is TRBJ1-6, with 9 bases fitting TRBD1. In germline, CDR1 is MGHRA, CDR2 YSYEKL. V was pared by 1 base and J by 9 bases, with 10 bases of the junction left unmatched. This CDR3 region has 17 residues. The CDR3 here is CASSQAGPGQGSSPLHF. The CDR3 region has the DNA TGCGCCAGCAGCCAAGCAGGGCCGGGACAGGGTAGTTCACCCCTCCACTTT.

CDR3 nucleotide sequence: TGCGCCAGCAGCCAAGAGGGCGGGGTGACAGTGAACACCGGGGAGCTGTTTTTT. Translated: CASSQEGGVTVNTGELFF. The chain carries TRBV4-1 and TRBJ2-2, with a tentative D call TRBD2 (6 bases). Deletions cut 0 bases from V and 1 base from J, with 15 bases between. This CDR3 contains 18 residues. Germline loops: CDR1 MGHRA, CDR2 YSYEKL.

This clone was detected once. The chain is built from TRBV19 and TRBJ2-2; D uncertain. CDR1 and CDR2 from the germline V gene are LNHDA and SQIVND (reference sequence). Trimming took off 5 bases at V and 3 bases at J, with 10 bases between the two ends. This CDR3 is built from 14 residues. CDR3 sequence (DNA): TGTGCCAGTAGTCCCGTGGGGTACACCGGGGAGCTGTTTTTT. The encoded protein is CASSPVGYTGELFF.

The rearrangement links TRBV5-1 to TRBJ2-3; tentatively, D is TRBD1 (5 bases). The V end was cut by 0 bases, the J end by 2 bases, with 10 bases between. Germline values: CDR1 SGHRS, CDR2 YFSETQ. The CDR3 is made up of 15 amino acids. CDR3 region: CASSLVGRDTDTQYF. The CDR3 coding sequence is TGCGCCAGCAGCTTGGTGGGCAGGGACACAGATACGCAGTATTTT.

J is TRBJ2-3 and V is TRBV4-1, with D maybe TRBD1 (5 bases). V lost 1 base, J lost 3 bases, and 11 bases lay in between. Germline V lookup: CDR1 MGHRA, CDR2 YSYEKL. The CDR3 is made up of 15 amino acids. For the CDR3, the DNA is TGCGCCAGCAGCCAAGCCGGTGACAGAACAGATACGCAGTATTTT. It encodes CASSQAGDRTDTQYF.

The CDR3 here is CASSLGPGREQYF. Here the CDR3 DNA reads TGTGCCAGCAGTTTAGGGCCGGGGCGGGAGCAGTACTTC. This rearrangement joins TRBV27 to TRBJ2-5; 7 nucleotides align to TRBD2. Looked up from germline, CDR1 is MNHEY and CDR2 is SMNVEV (reference sequence). The CDR3 totals 13 residues. V shed 2 bases, J shed 11 bases, and the junction held 8 bases outside the gene matches.

This rearrangement joins TRBV27 to TRBJ2-1; D is unclear. CDR3 length: 14 amino acids. V was shortened by 2 bases and J by 8 bases, with 13 bases between the two germline ends. The V gene's germline CDR1 is MNHEY and CDR2 SMNVEV (reference sequence). CDR3 residues: CASSLAANGDEQFF. The DNA for the CDR3 is TGTGCCAGCAGTTTAGCAGCTAATGGGGATGAGCAGTTCTTC.

The chain combines TRBV7-9 with TRBJ1-1; D might be TRBD1 (6 bases). The CDR3 is 14 amino acids. With 11 bases removed from V and 3 bases from J, the gap between germline ends came to 19 bases. Germline V lookup: CDR1 SEHNR, CDR2 FQNEAQ (reference sequence). CDR3 in DNA: TGTGCCTGCGCCCGGGGGGCTGGGGACACTGAAGCTTTCTTT. It translates to CACARGAGDTEAFF. Full variable domain (missing parts from reference TRBV7-9 and TRBJ1-1): DTGVSQNPRHKITKRGQNVTFRCDPISEHNRLYWYRQTLGQGPEFLTYFQNEAQLEKSRLLSDRFSAERPKGSFSTLEIQRTEQGDSAMYLCACARGAGDTEAFFGQGTRLTVV.

A remark on this clone: Relative to the germline gene, one junction end is altered; a read error may explain this. The chain links TRBV6-1 to TRBJ2-1; TRBD2 might be the D (5 bases). Germline-derived CDR1 and CDR2 are MNHNS and SASEGT. The CDR3 has 14 residues. CDR3: CASSVLDSNNEQFF. CDR3 sequence (DNA): TGTGCCAGCAGTGTTCTGGACTCCAACAATGAGCAGTTCTTC.

The chain recombines TRBV30 with TRBJ2-7; no firm D call. In germline, CDR1 is GTSNPN, CDR2 SVGIG (reference sequence). The CDR3 has 14 amino acids. V shed 5 bases and J shed 0 bases, with 14 bases lying between them. The CDR3 DNA sequence: TGTGCCTGGGGTCGAACTGGAACCTCCTACGAGCAGTACTTC. Amino acid sequence: CAWGRTGTSYEQYF.

CDR3: CASSITSGSYEQFF. CDR3 in DNA: TGTGCCAGTAGTATTACTAGCGGGAGCTATGAGCAGTTCTTC. The chain couples TRBV19 to TRBJ2-1; 11 nucleotides match TRBD2. This CDR3 has 14 amino acids. Germline V CDR1 and CDR2: LNHDA, SQIVND (reference sequence). V was pared by 3 bases and J by 8 bases, with 3 bases of the junction left unmatched.

In DNA, the CDR3 is TGCGCCAGCAGCCAAGAAATAGTCGGGGTGAACACTGAAGCTTTCTTT. Its protein product is CASSQEIVGVNTEAFF. The chain couples TRBV4-1 to TRBJ1-1; D remains ambiguous. The CDR3 sequence is 16 residues long. The V gene's germline CDR1 is MGHRA and CDR2 YSYEKL. Between the trimmed V and J ends, which lost 0 bases and 0 bases, there was a span of 11 bases.

This clone was counted a single time. V gene TRBV5-4 combines with J gene TRBJ1-1, with a tentative D call TRBD1 (6 bases). The CDR3 runs 13 residues. Germline CDR1 SGHNT, CDR2 YYREEE (reference sequence). With 1 base removed from V and 7 bases from J, the gap between germline ends came to 11 bases. Here the CDR3 DNA reads TGTGCCAGCAGCTTGAGGGGGGCAGTTGAAGCTTTCTTT. It yields the protein CASSLRGAVEAFF.

Worth noting for this clone: This sample also contains other DNA sequences that code for the same CDR3. This rearrangement joins TRBV29-1 to TRBJ2-7; D might be TRBD1 (5 bases). CDR3 length: 13 amino acids. Per the germline V gene, CDR1 is SQVTM and CDR2 is ANQGSEA. V was trimmed by 2 bases and J by 2 bases, leaving 10 bases between them. CDR3 in DNA: TGCAGCGTTGAATCTTTAGGGGCCTACGAGCAGTACTTC. This gives the protein CSVESLGAYEQYF.

The chain links TRBV29-1 to TRBJ2-7, with TRBD1 matching 8 bases. Germline V CDR1 and CDR2: SQVTM, ANQGSEA. CDR3 length equals 14 residues. The V gene end was trimmed by 5 bases and the J gene end by 3 bases; junction bases not matched to a gene: 9. The chain's CDR3 is CSVSIRDRGYEQYF. CDR3 DNA: TGCAGCGTTTCTATTCGAGACAGGGGCTACGAGCAGTACTTC.

J is TRBJ2-7 and V is TRBV27; D remains unclear. Between the trimmed V and J ends, which lost 5 bases and 4 bases, there was a span of 12 bases. Germline assignment: CDR1 MNHEY and CDR2 SMNVEV (reference sequence). There are 13 residues in the CDR3. The CDR3 DNA sequence: TGTGCCAGCAGTAATTTGCTCCGTTACGAGCAGTACTTC. Translation gives CASSNLLRYEQYF.

This sequence joins TRBV27 and TRBJ2-5; 10 bases fit TRBD2. The CDR3 sequence is 14 residues long. Germline lookup yields CDR1 MNHEY and CDR2 SMNVEV (reference sequence). V lost 4 bases to trimming and J lost 7 bases; unmatched junction nucleotides: 6. CDR3 nucleotide sequence: TGTGCCAGCAGTTCCTCAGCGGGAGGGCTGACCCAGTACTTC. This sequence encodes CASSSSAGGLTQYF.

The chain combines TRBV4-1 with TRBJ2-7, with D perhaps matching TRBD1 or TRBD2 (5 bases each). Germline CDR1 MGHRA, CDR2 YSYEKL. V lost 1 base to trimming and J lost 5 bases, with 6 bases between them. CDR3 length equals 12 residues. CDR3 sequence: CASSQVGDEQYF. In nucleotides, the CDR3 is TGCGCCAGCAGCCAAGTGGGGGACGAGCAGTACTTC.

This clone came up once. The V and J genes are TRBV9 and TRBJ1-6; a possible D gene is TRBD1 (6 bases). The CDR3 covers 15 residues. Trimming shortened V by 4 bases and J by 10 bases, and 18 bases separated the two germline ends. Germline loops: CDR1 SGDLS, CDR2 YYNGEE. CDR3 loop: CASSPQQGLRSPLHF. CDR3 sequence (DNA): TGTGCCAGCAGCCCACAACAGGGATTACGCTCACCCCTCCACTTT.

The CDR3 DNA reads TGTGCCAGCAGCTACCGGACGGCGGCTAACTATGGCTACACCTTC. It codes for CASSYRTAANYGYTF. The chain links TRBV5-4 to TRBJ1-2; D remains unclear. Germline CDR1 and CDR2: SGHNT and YYREEE (reference sequence). The CDR3 has 15 amino acids. V gave up 3 bases and J gave up 0 bases, with 12 bases separating them.

V and J are TRBV6-5 and TRBJ2-3, with no clear D. Trimming removed 4 bases from V and 5 bases from J, with 4 bases in between. The germline V gene has CDR1 MNHEY and CDR2 SVGAGI. The CDR3 is 11 residues long. CDR3: CASSSQDTQYF. CDR3 in DNA: TGTGCCAGCAGTTCTCAAGATACGCAGTATTTT.

V and J are TRBV7-9 and TRBJ2-7, with TRBD1 identical over 7 bases. The CDR3 has 15 residues. Germline assignment: CDR1 SEHNR and CDR2 FQNEAQ (reference sequence). V dropped 7 bases and J dropped 0; count of bases not matched to a gene: 9. The CDR3 reads CASNNPGQSSYEQYF. The CDR3 nucleotides read TGTGCCAGCAACAATCCGGGACAGAGCTCCTACGAGCAGTACTTC.

V and J are TRBV7-9 and TRBJ2-7, with a tentative D call TRBD1 (7 bases). The CDR3 is made up of 15 amino acids. Germline loops: CDR1 SEHNR, CDR2 FQNEAQ (reference sequence). The ends were cut back, 8 bases at V and 6 bases at J, with 23 bases in the middle. The CDR3 is CASAGWQGGPGEQYF. CDR3 DNA: TGTGCCAGCGCCGGGTGGCAGGGGGGACCTGGCGAGCAGTACTTC.

This chain uses TRBV4-1 with TRBJ2-2; D remains ambiguous. The CDR3 is 13 amino acids. Germline V gene sequence: CDR1 MGHRA, CDR2 YSYEKL. V was clipped by 1 base and J by 4 bases, with 4 bases between them. The CDR3 loop reads CASSQGATGELFF. The CDR3 DNA follows: TGCGCCAGCAGCCAAGGCGCCACCGGGGAGCTGTTTTTT.

The V call is TRBV11-2, the J call TRBJ2-7; D is undetermined. The germline V gene encodes CDR1 SGHAT and CDR2 FQNNGV. The ends were cut back, 5 bases at V and 4 bases at J, with 18 bases in the middle. The CDR3 is 15 residues long. The CDR3 DNA is TGTGCCAGCAGCCCTTCGGGTGGCGGTCAGTACGAGCAGTACTTC. It is translated as CASSPSGGGQYEQYF.

This clone was detected only once. The J gene is TRBJ2-7, the V gene TRBV7-9; possible D gene TRBD1, 6 bases. Trimming pared 7 bases from V and 7 bases from J, leaving 14 bases between. The length of the CDR3 is 12 residues. Germline CDR1 and CDR2: SEHNR and FQNEAQ (reference sequence). The CDR3 DNA reads TGTGCCAGCACCAAACAGGGTCGTGAGCAGTACTTC. Translating it yields CASTKQGREQYF.

The chain couples TRBV27 to TRBJ2-7; TRBD2 aligns across 7 bases. CDR1 and CDR2 (germline): MNHEY, SMNVEV (reference sequence). The CDR3 is 14 amino acids. J gave up 4 bases and V 2 bases, and 5 bases lay outside the gene matches. The CDR3 region has the DNA TGTGCCAGCAGTTTACTGGGCGGGAGATACGAGCAGTACTTC. Amino acid sequence: CASSLLGGRYEQYF.

The CDR3 region has the DNA TGTGCCAGCAGTTTGGGGTGGATTAACACCGGGGAGCTGTTTTTT. It translates to CASSLGWINTGELFF. This sequence joins TRBV27 and TRBJ2-2; the D is unclear. The length of the CDR3 is 15 residues. The ends were cut back, 3 bases at V and 2 bases at J, with 10 bases in the middle. Looked up from germline, CDR1 is MNHEY and CDR2 is SMNVEV (reference sequence).